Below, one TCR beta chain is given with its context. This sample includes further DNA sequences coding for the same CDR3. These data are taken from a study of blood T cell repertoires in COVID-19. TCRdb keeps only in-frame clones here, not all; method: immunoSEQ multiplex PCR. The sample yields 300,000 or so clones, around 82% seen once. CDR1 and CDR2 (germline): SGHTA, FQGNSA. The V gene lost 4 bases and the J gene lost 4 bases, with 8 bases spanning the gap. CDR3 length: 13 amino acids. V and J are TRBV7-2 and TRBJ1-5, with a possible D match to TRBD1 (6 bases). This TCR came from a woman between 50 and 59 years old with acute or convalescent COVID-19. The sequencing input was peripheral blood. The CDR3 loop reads CASSSDSNQPQHF. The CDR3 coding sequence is TGTGCCAGCAGCTCGGACAGTAATCAGCCCCAGCATTTT.